Listed below are T cell receptor beta chains from one sample, sequenced in a study of T cells after yellow fever vaccination. Via MiXCR, TCRdb re-called the 5' RACE reads, giving one row per CDR3 protein. Here the sample spans roughly 400,000 distinct CDR3 sequences, 18% being singletons. The sample consisted of PBMCs, taken before the yellow fever booster vaccination. All receptors derive from a man between 18 and 35 years old who received the YFV17D yellow fever vaccine. The CDR3 runs from the conserved cysteine through the conserved F or W. The order of the fields is D gene, J gene, V gene, clone size, CDR3 DNA, CDR3 protein. The D gene is left open where the match is weak. Some rows have no size entry. The others give once, few or many, or a class for an expanded clone.

.	TRBJ2-7	TRBV29-1	few	TGCAGCGTTGAAGTCGCGGGAAGCTACGAGCAGTACTTC	CSVEVAGSYEQYF
.	TRBJ1-1	TRBV5-1	.	TGCGCCAGCAGCTTGGGCAGGGGCCGGGCGGTAGATAACTTT	CASSLGRGRAVDNF
.	TRBJ2-5	TRBV25-1	.	TGTGCCAGCAGGGGGCAATGGGAGACCCAGTACTTC	CASRGQWETQYF
.	TRBJ2-5	TRBV11-2	many	TGTGCCAGCACCCCCCGGGGGTCGGGCGAGACCCAGTACTTC	CASTPRGSGETQYF
TRBD2	TRBJ2-2	TRBV5-4	.	TGTGCCAGCAGCAGGACTAGCGGGGGCCGGGGCGGGGAGCTGTTTTTT	CASSRTSGGRGGELFF
TRBD1	TRBJ1-2	TRBV5-6	once	TGTGCCAGCAGCTTTTGGACAGGTGGGAGCTATGGCTACACCTTC	CASSFWTGGSYGYTF
.	TRBJ1-2	TRBV20-1	many	TGCAGTGCTAGTAAAGGGGATGGCTACACCTTC	CSASKGDGYTF
.	TRBJ1-5	TRBV12-3/TRBV12-4	.	TGTGCCAGCAGTACCCCAGGGTTCAGAGAGCCCCAGCATTTT	CASSTPGFREPQHF
.	TRBJ1-1	TRBV20-1	.	TGCAGTGCTAGAGAGGGCCTGTTAACTGAAGCTTTCTTT	CSAREGLLTEAFF
.	TRBJ2-5	TRBV4-3	.	TGCGCCAGCAGCCAAGATGGGGGCCCGGAGACCCAGTACTTC	CASSQDGGPETQYF
.	TRBJ1-4	TRBV20-1	.	TGCAGTGCCCAAAAGGACCGAAATAATGAAAAACTGTTTTTT	CSAQKDRNNEKLFF
.	TRBJ2-5	TRBV6-5	many	TGTGCCAGCAGTTACCACGAGACCCAGTACTTC	CASSYHETQYF
.	TRBJ1-4	TRBV4-3	many	TGCGCCAGCAGCCGGCTCGGGCTTGAAAAACTGTTTTTT	CASSRLGLEKLFF
.	TRBJ1-6	TRBV15	few	TGTGCCACCAGCAGAGATCGGAAAGGGCGCCTCCCCCTCCACTTT	CATSRDRKGRLPLHF
.	TRBJ2-5	TRBV5-1	few	TGCGCCAGCAGCCCGGAGGACAGAGGAAAGACCCAGTACTTC	CASSPEDRGKTQYF
.	TRBJ2-2	TRBV3-1	.	TGTGCCAGCAGCCAAGGACACAACGAGGGGACCGGGGAGCTGTTTTTT	CASSQGHNEGTGELFF
.	TRBJ2-5	TRBV6-2/TRBV6-3	.	TGTGCCAGCAGGGTAACAGAGACCCAGTACTTC	CASRVTETQYF
TRBD1	TRBJ2-5	TRBV10-3	few	TGTGCCGTAATGACAGGGGGCGGGGAGACCCAGTACTTC	CAVMTGGGETQYF
.	TRBJ2-4	TRBV18	few	TGTGCCAGCTCAACGCTGACCGACCTCCTAGCCAAAAACATTCAGTACTTC	CASSTLTDLLAKNIQYF
TRBD2	TRBJ2-1	TRBV27	many	TGTGCCAGCAGTTTATCGGTGCCTAGCGGATATCTATACAATGAGCAGTTCTTC	CASSLSVPSGYLYNEQFF
TRBD1	TRBJ2-1	TRBV7-9	.	TGTGCCAGCAGCTCGGGACAGGGGGCGTCCTACAATGAGCAGTTCTTC	CASSSGQGASYNEQFF
.	TRBJ2-3	TRBV5-1	few	TGCGCCAGCAGCTTTATCGGAGATACGCAGTATTTT	CASSFIGDTQYF